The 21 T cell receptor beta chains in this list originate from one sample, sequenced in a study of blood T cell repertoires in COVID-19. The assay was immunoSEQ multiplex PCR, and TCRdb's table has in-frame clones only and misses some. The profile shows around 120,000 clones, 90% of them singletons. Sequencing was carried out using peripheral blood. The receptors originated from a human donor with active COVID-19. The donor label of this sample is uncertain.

CDR3 residues: CASSGSPQDGYTF. In DNA, the CDR3 is TGTGCCAGCAGTGGTTCCCCACAGGACGGCTACACCTTC. The chain is built from TRBV9 and TRBJ1-2; possible D gene TRBD1, 5 bases. The germline V and J ends were trimmed by 5 bases and 8 bases, with 16 bases remaining between them. Germline V gene sequence: CDR1 SGDLS, CDR2 YYNGEE. The CDR3 is 13 residues long.

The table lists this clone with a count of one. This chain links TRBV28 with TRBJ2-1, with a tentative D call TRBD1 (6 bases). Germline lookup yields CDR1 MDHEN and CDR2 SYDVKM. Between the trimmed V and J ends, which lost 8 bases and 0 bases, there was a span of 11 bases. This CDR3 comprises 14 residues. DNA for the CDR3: TGTGCCAGCTTAGGACAGCTCTCCTACAATGAGCAGTTCTTC. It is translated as CASLGQLSYNEQFF.

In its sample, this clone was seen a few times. This CDR3 is CASSLGPRNTEAFF. Written as DNA, the CDR3 is TGTGCCAGCAGCTTAGGCCCGAGGAACACTGAAGCTTTCTTT. V gene TRBV7-2 combines with J gene TRBJ1-1; no definite D call. Germline CDR1 is SGHTA and CDR2 is FQGNSA. The V end was cut by 1 base, the J end by 1 base, with 7 bases between. The CDR3 loop spans 14 amino acids.

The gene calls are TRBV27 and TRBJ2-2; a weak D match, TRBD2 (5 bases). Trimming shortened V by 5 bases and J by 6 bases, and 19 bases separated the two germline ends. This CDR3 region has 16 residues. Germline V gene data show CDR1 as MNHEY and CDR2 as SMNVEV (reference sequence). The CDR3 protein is CASSPRGSVWSGELFF. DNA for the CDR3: TGTGCCAGCAGTCCCCGTGGTAGCGTGTGGTCCGGGGAGCTGTTTTTT.

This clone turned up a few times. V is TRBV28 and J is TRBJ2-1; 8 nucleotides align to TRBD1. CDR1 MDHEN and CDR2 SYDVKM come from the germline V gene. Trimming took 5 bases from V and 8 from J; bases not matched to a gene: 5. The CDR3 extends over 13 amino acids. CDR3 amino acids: CASSQTGVHEQFF. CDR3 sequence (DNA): TGTGCCAGCAGTCAGACAGGGGTTCATGAGCAGTTCTTC.

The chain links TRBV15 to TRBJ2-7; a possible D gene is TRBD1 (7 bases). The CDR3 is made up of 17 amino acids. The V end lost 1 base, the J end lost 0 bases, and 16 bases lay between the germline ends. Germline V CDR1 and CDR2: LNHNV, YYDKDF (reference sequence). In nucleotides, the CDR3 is TGTGCCACCAGCAGAGTAGAGGGCGGGGACAGCTCCTACGAGCAGTACTTC. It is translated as CATSRVEGGDSSYEQYF.

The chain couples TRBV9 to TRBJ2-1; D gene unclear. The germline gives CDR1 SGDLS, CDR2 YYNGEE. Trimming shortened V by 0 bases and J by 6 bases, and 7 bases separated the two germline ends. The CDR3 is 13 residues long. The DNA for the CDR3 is TGTGCCAGCAGCGTAGCTCCTCTCAATGAGCAGTTCTTC. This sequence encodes CASSVAPLNEQFF. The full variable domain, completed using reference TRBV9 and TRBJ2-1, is DSGVTQTPKHLITATGQRVTLRCSPRSGDLSVYWYQQSLDQGLQFLIQYYNGEERAKGNILERFSAQQFPDLHSELNLSSLELGDSALYFCASSVAPLNEQFFGPGTRLTVL.

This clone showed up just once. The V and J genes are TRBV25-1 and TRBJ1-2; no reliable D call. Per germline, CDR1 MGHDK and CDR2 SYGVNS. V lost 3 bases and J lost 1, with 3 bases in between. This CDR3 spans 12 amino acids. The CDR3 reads CASSDSNYGYTF. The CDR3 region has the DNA TGTGCCAGCAGTGACAGTAACTATGGCTACACCTTC.

CDR3 loop: CASSIGSRVRTDGPPQHF. CDR3 DNA sequence: TGTGCCAGTAGTATAGGGTCGAGGGTTAGGACGGACGGTCCGCCCCAGCATTTT. V usage is TRBV19 and J usage is TRBJ1-5; no reliable D call. Looked up from germline, CDR1 is LNHDA and CDR2 is SQIVND (reference sequence). V shed 1 base and J shed 9 bases, with 25 bases lying between them. CDR3 length equals 18 residues.

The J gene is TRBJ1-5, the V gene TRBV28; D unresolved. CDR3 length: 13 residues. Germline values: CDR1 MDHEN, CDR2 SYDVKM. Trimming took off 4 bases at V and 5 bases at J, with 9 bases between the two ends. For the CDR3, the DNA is TGTGCCAGCAGTTCACATACCGATCAGCCCCAGCATTTT. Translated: CASSSHTDQPQHF. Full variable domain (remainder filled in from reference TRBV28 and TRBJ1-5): DVKVTQSSRYLVKRTGEKVFLECVQDMDHENMFWYRQDPGLGLRLIYFSYDVKMKEKGDIPEGYSVSREKKERFSLILESASTNQTSMYLCASSSHTDQPQHFGDGTRLSIL.

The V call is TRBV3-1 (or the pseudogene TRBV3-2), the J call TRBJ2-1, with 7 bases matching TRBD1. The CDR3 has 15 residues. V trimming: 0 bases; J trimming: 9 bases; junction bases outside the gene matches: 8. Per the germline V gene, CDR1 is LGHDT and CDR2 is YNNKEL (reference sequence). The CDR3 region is CASSQEGGRRGEQFF. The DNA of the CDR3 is TGTGCCAGCAGCCAAGAAGGGGGCAGGCGCGGTGAGCAGTTCTTC.

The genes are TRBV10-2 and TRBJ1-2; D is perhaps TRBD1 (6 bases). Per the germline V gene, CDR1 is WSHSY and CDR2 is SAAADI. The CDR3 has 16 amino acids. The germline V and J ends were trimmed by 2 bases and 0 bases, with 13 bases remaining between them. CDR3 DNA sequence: TGCGCCAGCAGTGAGACCTGGACAGAATCTAACTATGGCTACACCTTC. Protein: CASSETWTESNYGYTF.

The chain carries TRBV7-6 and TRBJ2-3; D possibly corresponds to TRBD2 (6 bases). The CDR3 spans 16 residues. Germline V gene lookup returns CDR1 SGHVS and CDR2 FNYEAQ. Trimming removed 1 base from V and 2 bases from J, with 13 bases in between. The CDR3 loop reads CASSLGTGGFTDTQYF. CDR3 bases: TGTGCCAGCAGCTTAGGGACCGGGGGTTTCACAGATACGCAGTATTTT.

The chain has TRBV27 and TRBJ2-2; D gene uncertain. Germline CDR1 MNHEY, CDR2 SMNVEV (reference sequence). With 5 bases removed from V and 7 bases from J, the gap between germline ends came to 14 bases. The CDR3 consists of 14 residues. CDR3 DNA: TGTGCCAGCAGTAGGCAGGTCCAAATCGGGGAGCTGTTTTTT. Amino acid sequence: CASSRQVQIGELFF.

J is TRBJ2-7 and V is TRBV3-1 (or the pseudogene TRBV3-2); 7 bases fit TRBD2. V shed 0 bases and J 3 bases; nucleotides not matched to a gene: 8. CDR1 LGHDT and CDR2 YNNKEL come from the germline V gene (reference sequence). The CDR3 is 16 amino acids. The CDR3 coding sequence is TGTGCCAGCAGCCAAGATCATCCGACTAGCAGCTACGAGCAGTACTTC. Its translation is CASSQDHPTSSYEQYF.

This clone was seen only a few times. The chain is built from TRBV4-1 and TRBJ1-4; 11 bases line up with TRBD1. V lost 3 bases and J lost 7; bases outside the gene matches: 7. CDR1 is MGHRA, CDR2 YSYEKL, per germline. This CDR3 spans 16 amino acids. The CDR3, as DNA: TGCGCCAGCAGCCAGCGGACAGGGGGCGCCGGTGAAAAACTGTTTTTT. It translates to CASSQRTGGAGEKLFF.

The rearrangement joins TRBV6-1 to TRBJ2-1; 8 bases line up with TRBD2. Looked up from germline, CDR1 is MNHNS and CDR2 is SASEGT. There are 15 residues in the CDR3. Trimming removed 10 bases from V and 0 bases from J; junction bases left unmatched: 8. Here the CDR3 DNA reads TGTGCCACCGGAGTGGCGGGGGGCTCCTACAATGAGCAGTTCTTC. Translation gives CATGVAGGSYNEQFF.

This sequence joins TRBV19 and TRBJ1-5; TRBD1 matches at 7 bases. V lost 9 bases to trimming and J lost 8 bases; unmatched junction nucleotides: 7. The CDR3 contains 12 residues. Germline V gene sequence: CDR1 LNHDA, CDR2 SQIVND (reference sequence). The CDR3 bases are TGTGCCAGCATACAGGGGACGGAGCCCCAGCATTTT. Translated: CASIQGTEPQHF.

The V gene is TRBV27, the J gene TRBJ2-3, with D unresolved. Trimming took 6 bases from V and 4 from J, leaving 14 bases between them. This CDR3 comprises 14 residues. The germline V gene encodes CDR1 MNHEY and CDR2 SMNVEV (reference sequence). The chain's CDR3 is CASSKPGWPDTQYF. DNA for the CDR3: TGTGCCAGCAGCAAGCCCGGGTGGCCAGATACGCAGTATTTT.

CDR3 sequence reads: CASSFPQETQYF. In DNA, the CDR3 is TGTGCCAGCAGCTTTCCGCAAGAGACCCAGTACTTC. The chain has TRBV5-4 and TRBJ2-5; no clear D gene. The germline V gene encodes CDR1 SGHNT and CDR2 YYREEE (reference sequence). The V and J ends lost 2 bases and 2 bases respectively, with 4 bases between them. This CDR3 comprises 12 residues.

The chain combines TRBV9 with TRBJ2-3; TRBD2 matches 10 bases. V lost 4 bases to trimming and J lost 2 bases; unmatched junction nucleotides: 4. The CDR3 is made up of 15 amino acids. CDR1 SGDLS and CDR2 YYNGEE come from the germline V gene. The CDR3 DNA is TGTGCCAGCAGCTACACTAGCGGGGCCACAGATACGCAGTATTTT. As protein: CASSYTSGATDTQYF. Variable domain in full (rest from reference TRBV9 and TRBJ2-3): DSGVTQTPKHLITATGQRVTLRCSPRSGDLSVYWYQQSLDQGLQFLIQYYNGEERAKGNILERFSAQQFPDLHSELNLSSLELGDSALYFCASSYTSGATDTQYFGPGTRLTVL.